This T cell receptor (beta chain) was found in a study of T cells expressing NK-cell markers. About the study: All TCR beta repertoires analysed originated from sorted CD3+CD56+NKG2C+, CD3+CD56+NKG2C- and CD3+CD56-NKG2C+ T cells.

Reprocessing the 5' RACE reads, TCRdb reports a single entry for every CDR3 protein and omits DNA. In all, the sample yields 160,000 or so distinct CDR3 sequences. The CDR3 is 15 residues long. Germline V CDR1 and CDR2: SGHDN, FVKESK. The rearrangement uses TRBV14 and TRBJ2-5; TCRdb's D gene call, TRBD1, goes unchecked for lack of DNA. The TCR originated in a woman between 18 and 69 years old in good health. Sample: blood T cells: a sorted CD56 or NKG2C T cell subset, CD4+ or CD8+ T cells, or bulk PBMC T cells (not recorded which). The CDR3 loop reads CASSQWTGKEETQYF.